This record covers a single T cell receptor (beta chain). Its antigen remains undetermined. Per-nucleotide qualities are absent, and no much larger clonotype sits a single base away. The library came from the immunoSEQ multiplex PCR assay. DNA was isolated using Qiagen DNeasy or QIAamp micro DNA kits, and TCRB was sequenced using the Adaptive Biotechnology human TCRB sequencing kit. TCRB libraries were sequenced on an Illumina MiSeq. The authors processed their data as follows. The kit provider's software was used to analyze TCRB sequence data, and Fisher's exact test was applied to assess tumor enrichment of clonotype templates. TCRdb limited this immuneACCESS table to in-frame rearrangements with V and J called. A share of clones is missing; checked studies link under half to unresolved V genes, and the rest is unexplained. The DNA was the basis for D and trimming; V, J and clone size are from that table. The sample table lists approximately 10,000 clones, around three fifths of them with a count of one. In total, the top ten clones hold 15% of the sample.

The sample is drawn from a study of CD4 T cells in lung cancer (dated by TCRdb to the late 2010s). Describing the broader study: In the study, blood T cells of NSCLC patients were screened for responses to candidate mutation-encoded neoepitopes, and neoantigen-specific CD4+ T-cell clones and TCRs were isolated. Tumor and non-adjacent lung tissue came from a few patients undergoing curative-intent resections for stage I-III non-small cell lung cancer. The resected patients had lung adenocarcinoma or squamous cell carcinoma, were aged 60 to 69 at blood donation, and mostly were former smokers. Before blood donation, patients had received treatments including platinum chemotherapy, and some received nivolumab or pembrolizumab. TCRB deep sequencing tracked the frequency of neoantigen-specific clonotypes in tumor resections, non-adjacent lung and cultured T-cell products.

Points the paper makes about the study in general: Some responses derived from blood might reflect in vitro priming of naive T cells or cross-reactivity instead of memory responses to the cancer.

Non-adjacent lung tissue was collected from the same resection as far as possible from the malignant lesion, at least 3 cm away. Cut back by 1 base and 15 bases, the V and J ends lie 10 bases apart. The germline V gene yields SGHVS for CDR1 and FQNEAQ for CDR2. The CDR3 has 11 amino acids, counting the end cysteine and phenylalanine. Just the 33-base CDR3 DNA is kept, in frame starting at base 1. The chain employs TRBV7-8 and TRBJ2-1, with the D gene too uncertain to name. This TCR was sampled from a man in his 60s with non-small cell lung cancer. The sequenced sample was normal lung tissue taken away from the tumor. The CDR3: CASSLGLVSFF. The nucleotides are TGTGCCAGCAGCTTAGGGCTAGTTTCGTTCTTC.